This T cell receptor beta chain was sequenced during a study of cytomegalovirus exposure and HLA in healthy donors. Trimming stripped 7 bases from V and 9 bases from J, with 10 bases between. CDR1 and CDR2 (germline): MRHNA, SNTAGT. This CDR3 has 11 residues. PCR was performed using 60 Vbeta and 13 Jbeta primers. TCRdb's table, derived via immunoSEQ multiplex PCR, lists solely in-frame clones and lacks some. The sample consists of approximately 200,000 clones, approximately 85% of them appearing once. The sample comprised PBMCs. The TCR comes from a woman between 45 and 65 years old in good health and CMV-seronegative. This chain connects TRBV6-4 to TRBJ1-5; D is unclear. CDR3 in amino acids: CASILPRPQHF. CDR3 nucleotide sequence: TGTGCCAGCATATTGCCCAGGCCCCAGCATTTT.